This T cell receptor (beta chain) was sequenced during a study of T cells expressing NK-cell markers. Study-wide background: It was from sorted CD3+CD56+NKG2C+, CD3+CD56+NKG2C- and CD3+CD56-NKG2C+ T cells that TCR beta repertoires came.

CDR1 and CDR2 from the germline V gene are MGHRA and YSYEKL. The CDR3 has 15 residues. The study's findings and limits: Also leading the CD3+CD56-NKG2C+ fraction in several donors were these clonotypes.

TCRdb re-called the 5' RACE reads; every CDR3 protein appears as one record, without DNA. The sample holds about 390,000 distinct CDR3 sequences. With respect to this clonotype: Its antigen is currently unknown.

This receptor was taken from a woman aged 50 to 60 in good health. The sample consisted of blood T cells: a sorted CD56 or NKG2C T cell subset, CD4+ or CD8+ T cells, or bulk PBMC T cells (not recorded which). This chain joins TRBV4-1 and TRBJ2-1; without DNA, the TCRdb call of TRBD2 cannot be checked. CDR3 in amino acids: CASSLGGIARDEQFF.